The T cell receptor beta chain described here comes from a study of CD8+ T cells in alopecia areata. Study context: In an open-label trial, patients got 5 to 10 mg tofacitinib twice daily. By percentage of affected scalp area, the severity of treated patients was scored. Study observations and caveats: For lesional scalp, especially alopecia totalis/universalis, clonality was higher than in normal scalp.

The germline gives CDR1 SGHRS, CDR2 YFSETQ. The CDR3 length is 15 residues. Trimming at V came to 1 base and at J to 5 bases, leaving 1 base not matched to a gene. Specified treatment: oral pan-JAK inhibitor, 5-10 mg twice daily. The sequencing template was cDNA reverse transcribed from extracted RNA. TCRdb keeps only in-frame clones here, not all; method: immunoSEQ multiplex PCR. The sample lists 140,000 to 150,000 clones, about 56% occurring once. The count of this clone is one. Its antigen is currently unknown. Sequences were derived from CD8+ T cells sorted from blood, sampled at week 4, from a patient treated with tofacitinib. The TCR sequence derives from a human donor with alopecia areata. The chain has TRBV5-1 and TRBJ2-1; 12 bases line up with TRBD2. The CDR3 coding sequence is TGCGCCAGCAGCTTGAGGACTAGCGGGGACAATGAGCAGTTCTTC. Encoded protein: CASSLRTSGDNEQFF.